This section outlines one T cell receptor (beta chain) sequence together with its context. This record belongs to a study of blood T cell repertoires in COVID-19. Across the study: The study drew acute and convalescent COVID-19 samples from the United States, Italy and Spain. Sources were T cells, B-cell-depleted T cells, or PBMCs; the material itself was cDNA or gDNA.

Authors' processing steps: How many nucleated cells were present was estimated from reference gene primer amplification. Assay: immunoSEQ multiplex PCR; the TCRdb copy retains only in-frame clones and omits some. V, J and clone size were drawn from that table, and D and trimming were deduced from the DNA. The sample includes 110,000 to 150,000 clones, 70% to 90% seen only once; the top ten take around 3%. Germline V gene data show CDR1 as SGHNT and CDR2 as YYREEE (reference sequence). Trimming took 4 bases from V and 0 from J, leaving 7 bases between them. This CDR3 has 14 residues. The V gene is TRBV5-4, the J gene TRBJ2-2, with D uncertain. This TCR was sampled from a man aged 50 to 60 with acute or convalescent COVID-19. Sequenced sample: peripheral blood. DNA for the CDR3: TGTGCCAGCAGCGCTAAACCGAACACCGGGGAGCTGTTTTTT. It is translated as CASSAKPNTGELFF. Full variable domain (remainder filled in from reference TRBV5-4 and TRBJ2-2): ETGVTQSPTHLIKTRGQQVTLRCSSQSGHNTVSWYQQALGQGPQFIFQYYREEENGRGNFPPRFSGLQFPNYSSELNVNALELDDSALYLCASSAKPNTGELFFGEGSRLTVL.